This T cell receptor (beta chain) stems from a study of graft-versus-host responses after intestinal transplantation. Clones were sequenced by immunoSEQ multiplex PCR, and TCRdb holds only the in-frame ones, with some missing. Found here are some 44,000 clones, approximately 95% of them singletons; the top ten hold 1.5% to 2%. The J segment lost 0 bases and the V segment lost 4 bases, leaving 5 bases of the junction unmatched. The CDR3 spans 15 residues. Germline CDR1 reads SEHNR; CDR2 reads FQNEAQ (reference sequence). The genes are TRBV7-9 and TRBJ2-7; the match to TRBD2 covers 8 bases. This clonotype was sampled from a human patient who received an intestinal transplant, so some T cells may come from the graft donor. This specimen consisted of PBMCs, obtained approximately 350 days after intestinal transplant. The CDR3: CASSSPGLGSYEQYF. CDR3 sequence (DNA): TGTGCCAGCAGCTCCCCGGGACTAGGCTCCTACGAGCAGTACTTC.